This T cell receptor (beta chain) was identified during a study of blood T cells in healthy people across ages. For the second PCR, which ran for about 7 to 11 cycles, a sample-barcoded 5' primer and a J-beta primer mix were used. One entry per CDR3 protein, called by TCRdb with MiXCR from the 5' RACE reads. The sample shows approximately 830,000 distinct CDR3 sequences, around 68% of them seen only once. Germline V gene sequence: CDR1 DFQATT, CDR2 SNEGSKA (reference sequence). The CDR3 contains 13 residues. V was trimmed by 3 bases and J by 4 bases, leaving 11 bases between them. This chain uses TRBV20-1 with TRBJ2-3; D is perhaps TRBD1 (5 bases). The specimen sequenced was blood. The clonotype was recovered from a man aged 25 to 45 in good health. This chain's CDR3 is CSARAGAPDTQYF. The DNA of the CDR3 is TGCAGTGCTAGGGCTGGGGCACCAGATACGCAGTATTTT.